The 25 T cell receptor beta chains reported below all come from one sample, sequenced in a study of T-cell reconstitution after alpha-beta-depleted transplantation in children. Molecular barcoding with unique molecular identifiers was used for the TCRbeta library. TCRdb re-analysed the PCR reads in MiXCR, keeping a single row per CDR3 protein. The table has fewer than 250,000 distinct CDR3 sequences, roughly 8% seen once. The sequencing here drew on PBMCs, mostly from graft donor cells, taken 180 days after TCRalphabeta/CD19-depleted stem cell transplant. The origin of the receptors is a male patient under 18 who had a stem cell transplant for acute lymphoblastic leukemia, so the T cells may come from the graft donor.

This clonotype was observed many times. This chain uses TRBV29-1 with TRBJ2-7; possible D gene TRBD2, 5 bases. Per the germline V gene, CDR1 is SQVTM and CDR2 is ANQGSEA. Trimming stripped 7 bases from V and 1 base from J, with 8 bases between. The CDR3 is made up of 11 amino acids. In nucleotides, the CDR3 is TGCAGCGCCACGGGATCCTACGAGCAGTACTTC. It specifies CSATGSYEQYF.

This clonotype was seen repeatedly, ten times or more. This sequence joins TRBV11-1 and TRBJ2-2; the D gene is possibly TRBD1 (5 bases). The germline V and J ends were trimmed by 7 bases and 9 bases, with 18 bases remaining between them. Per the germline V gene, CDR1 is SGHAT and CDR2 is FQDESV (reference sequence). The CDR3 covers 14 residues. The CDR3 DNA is TGTGCCAGCACCATAGGACAAGGGGCCCGGGAGCTGTTTTTT. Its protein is CASTIGQGARELFF.

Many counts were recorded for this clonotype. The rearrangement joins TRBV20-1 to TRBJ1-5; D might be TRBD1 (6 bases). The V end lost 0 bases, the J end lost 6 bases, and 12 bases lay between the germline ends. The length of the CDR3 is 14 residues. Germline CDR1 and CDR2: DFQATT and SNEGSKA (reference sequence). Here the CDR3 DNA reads TGCAGTGCTAGAGACGGGGGGGCGGGTCAGCCCCAGCATTTT. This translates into CSARDGGAGQPQHF.

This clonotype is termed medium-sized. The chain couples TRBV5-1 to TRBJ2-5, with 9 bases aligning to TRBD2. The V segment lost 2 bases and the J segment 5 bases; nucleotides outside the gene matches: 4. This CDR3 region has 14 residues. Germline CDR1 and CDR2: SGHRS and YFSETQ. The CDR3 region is CASSLAGGQETQYF. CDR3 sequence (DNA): TGCGCCAGCAGCTTAGCGGGAGGTCAGGAGACCCAGTACTTC. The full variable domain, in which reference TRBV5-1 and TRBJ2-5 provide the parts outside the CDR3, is KAGVTQTPRYLIKTRGQQVTLSCSPISGHRSVSWYQQTPGQGLQFLFEYFSETQRNKGNFPGRFSGRQFSNSRSEMNVSTLELGDSALYLCASSLAGGQETQYFGPGTRLLVL.

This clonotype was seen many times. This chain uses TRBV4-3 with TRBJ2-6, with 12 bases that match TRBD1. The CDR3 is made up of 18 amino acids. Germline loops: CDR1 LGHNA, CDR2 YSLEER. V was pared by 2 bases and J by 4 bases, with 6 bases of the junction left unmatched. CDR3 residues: CASSQRDRGRRGANVLTF. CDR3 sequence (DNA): TGCGCCAGCAGCCAACGGGACAGGGGGCGTAGGGGGGCCAACGTCCTGACTTTC.

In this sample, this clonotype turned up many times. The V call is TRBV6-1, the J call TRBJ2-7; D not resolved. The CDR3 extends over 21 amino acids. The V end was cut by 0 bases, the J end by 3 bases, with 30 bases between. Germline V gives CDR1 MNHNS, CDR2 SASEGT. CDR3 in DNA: TGTGCCAGCAGTGAAGCGCTTAATCCAGCGTATGCCTCCATTACCCGCTACGAGCAGTACTTC. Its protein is CASSEALNPAYASITRYEQYF.

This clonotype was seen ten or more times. The CDR3 region has the DNA TGTGCCAGCAGCGTAGAAGGGAACGGCTATGAAAAACTGTTTTTT. Amino acid sequence: CASSVEGNGYEKLFF. The chain links TRBV9 to TRBJ1-4; D uncertain. The CDR3 length is 15 residues. Per the germline V gene, CDR1 is SGDLS and CDR2 is YYNGEE. The ends were cut back, 0 bases at V and 6 bases at J, with 12 bases in the middle.

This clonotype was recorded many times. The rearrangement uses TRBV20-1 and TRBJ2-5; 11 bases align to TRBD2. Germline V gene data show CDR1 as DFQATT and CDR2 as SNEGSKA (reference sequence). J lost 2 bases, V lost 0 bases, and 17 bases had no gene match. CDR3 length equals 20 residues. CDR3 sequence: CSARDSWWSSGRAEQETQYF. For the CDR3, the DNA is TGCAGTGCTAGAGATTCATGGTGGAGTAGCGGGAGGGCCGAGCAAGAGACCCAGTACTTC.

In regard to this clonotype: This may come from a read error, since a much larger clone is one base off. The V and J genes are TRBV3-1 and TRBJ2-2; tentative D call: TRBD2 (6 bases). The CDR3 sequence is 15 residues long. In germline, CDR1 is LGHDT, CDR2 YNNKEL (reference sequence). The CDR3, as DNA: TGTGCCACCAGCCAAGATTGGGGAGGCACCGGGGAGCTGTTTTTT. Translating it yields CATSQDWGGTGELFF. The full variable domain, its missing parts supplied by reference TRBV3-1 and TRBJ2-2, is DTAVSQTPKYLVTQMGNDKSIKCEQNLGHDTMYWYKQDSKKFLKIMFSYNNKELIINETVPNRFSPKSPDKAHLNLHINSLELGDSAVYFCATSQDWGGTGELFFGEGSRLTVL.

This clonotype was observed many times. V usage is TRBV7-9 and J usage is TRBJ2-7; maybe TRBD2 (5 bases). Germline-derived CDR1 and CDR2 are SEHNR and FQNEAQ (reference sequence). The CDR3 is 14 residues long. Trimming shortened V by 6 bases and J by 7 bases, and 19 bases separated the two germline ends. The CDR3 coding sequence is TGTGCCAGCAGTTCACTGGCTGGAGGCGGGGAGCAGTACTTC. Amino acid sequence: CASSSLAGGGEQYF.

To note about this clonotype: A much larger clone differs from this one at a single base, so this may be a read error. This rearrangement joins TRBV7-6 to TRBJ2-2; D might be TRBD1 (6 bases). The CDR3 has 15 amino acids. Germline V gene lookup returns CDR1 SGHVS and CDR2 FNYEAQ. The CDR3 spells CASKGVEPNTGDLFF. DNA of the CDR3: TGTGCCAGCAAGGGGGTTGAACCCAACACCGGGGACCTGTTTTTT.

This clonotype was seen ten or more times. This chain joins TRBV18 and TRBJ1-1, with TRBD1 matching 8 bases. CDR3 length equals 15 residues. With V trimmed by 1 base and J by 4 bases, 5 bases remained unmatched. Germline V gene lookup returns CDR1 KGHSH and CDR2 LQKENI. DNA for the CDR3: TGTGCCAGCTCACCACGGACAGGGTCGAGCACTGAAGCTTTCTTT. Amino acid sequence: CASSPRTGSSTEAFF.

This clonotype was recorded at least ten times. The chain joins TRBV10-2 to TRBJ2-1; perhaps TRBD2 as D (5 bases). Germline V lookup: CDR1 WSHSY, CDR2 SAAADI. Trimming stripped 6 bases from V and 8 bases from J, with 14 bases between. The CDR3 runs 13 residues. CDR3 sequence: CASRDSASHEQFF. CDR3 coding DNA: TGCGCCAGCAGGGACTCCGCGTCCCATGAGCAGTTCTTC.

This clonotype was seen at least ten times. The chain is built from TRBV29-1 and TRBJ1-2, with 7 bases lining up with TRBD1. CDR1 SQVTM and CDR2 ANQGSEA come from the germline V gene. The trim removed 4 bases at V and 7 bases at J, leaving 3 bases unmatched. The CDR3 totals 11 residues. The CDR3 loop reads CSVVGQPGYTF. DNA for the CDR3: TGCAGCGTTGTGGGACAGCCTGGCTACACCTTC. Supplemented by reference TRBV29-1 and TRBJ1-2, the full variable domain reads SAVISQKPSRDICQRGTSLTIQCQVDSQVTMMFWYRQQPGQSLTLIATANQGSEATYESGFVIDKFPISRPNLTFSTLTVSNMSPEDSSIYLCSVVGQPGYTFGSGTRLTVV.

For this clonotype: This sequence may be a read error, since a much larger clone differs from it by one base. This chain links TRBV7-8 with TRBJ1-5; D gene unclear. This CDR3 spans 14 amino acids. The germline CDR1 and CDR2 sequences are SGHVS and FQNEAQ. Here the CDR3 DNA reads TGTGCCAGCGGCTTAGAAGGGAGCAATCAGCCCTTACATTTT. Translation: CASGLEGSNQPLHF.

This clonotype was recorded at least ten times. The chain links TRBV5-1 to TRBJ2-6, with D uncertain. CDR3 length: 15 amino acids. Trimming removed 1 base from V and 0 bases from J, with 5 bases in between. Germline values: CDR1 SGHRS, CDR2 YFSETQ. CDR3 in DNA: TGCGCCAGCAGCTTGATCGACTCTGGGGCCAACGTCCTGACTTTC. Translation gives CASSLIDSGANVLTF.

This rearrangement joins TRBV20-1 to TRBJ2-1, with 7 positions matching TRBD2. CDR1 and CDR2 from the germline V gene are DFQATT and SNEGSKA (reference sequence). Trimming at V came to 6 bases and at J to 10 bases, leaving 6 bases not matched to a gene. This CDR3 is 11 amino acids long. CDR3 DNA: TGCAGTGCGTGGGGGACTACAGAGCAGTTCTTC. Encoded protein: CSAWGTTEQFF.

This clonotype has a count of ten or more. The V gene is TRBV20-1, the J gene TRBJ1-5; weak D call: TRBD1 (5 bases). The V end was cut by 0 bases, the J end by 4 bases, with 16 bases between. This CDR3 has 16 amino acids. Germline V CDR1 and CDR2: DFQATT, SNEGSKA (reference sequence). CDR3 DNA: TGCAGTGCTAGAGATAAAGGACACGGGGGAAATCAGCCCCAGCATTTT. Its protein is CSARDKGHGGNQPQHF.

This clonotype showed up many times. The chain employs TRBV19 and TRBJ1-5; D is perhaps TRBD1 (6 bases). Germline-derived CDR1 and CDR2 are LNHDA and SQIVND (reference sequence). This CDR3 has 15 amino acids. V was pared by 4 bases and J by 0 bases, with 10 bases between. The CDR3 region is CASSTWTVSNQPQHF. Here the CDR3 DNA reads TGTGCCAGTAGTACCTGGACAGTTAGCAATCAGCCCCAGCATTTT.

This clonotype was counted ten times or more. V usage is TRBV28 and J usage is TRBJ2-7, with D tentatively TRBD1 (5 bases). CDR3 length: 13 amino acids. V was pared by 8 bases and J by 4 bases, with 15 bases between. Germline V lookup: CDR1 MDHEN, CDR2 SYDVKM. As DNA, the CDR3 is TGTGCCAGCTCCAATGGGGCCCGATACGAGCAGTACTTC. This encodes CASSNGARYEQYF. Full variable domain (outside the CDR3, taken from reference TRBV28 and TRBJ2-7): DVKVTQSSRYLVKRTGEKVFLECVQDMDHENMFWYRQDPGLGLRLIYFSYDVKMKEKGDIPEGYSVSREKKERFSLILESASTNQTSMYLCASSNGARYEQYFGPGTRLTVT.

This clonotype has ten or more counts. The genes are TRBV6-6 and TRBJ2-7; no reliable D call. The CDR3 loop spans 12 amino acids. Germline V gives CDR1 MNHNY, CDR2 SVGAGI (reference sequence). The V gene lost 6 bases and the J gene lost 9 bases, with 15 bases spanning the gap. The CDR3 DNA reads TGTGCCAGCAGCCCTATTAGTCCGGTGCAGTACTTC. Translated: CASSPISPVQYF.

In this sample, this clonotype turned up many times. The CDR3 sequence: CASSLSRALNTEAFF. The CDR3 DNA reads TGTGCCAGCAGCCTATCCCGGGCGTTGAACACTGAAGCTTTCTTT. The chain is built from TRBV3-1 and TRBJ1-1, with unresolved D. Germline CDR1 is LGHDT and CDR2 is YNNKEL (reference sequence). V gave up 4 bases and J gave up 0 bases, with 12 bases separating them. The CDR3 covers 15 residues.

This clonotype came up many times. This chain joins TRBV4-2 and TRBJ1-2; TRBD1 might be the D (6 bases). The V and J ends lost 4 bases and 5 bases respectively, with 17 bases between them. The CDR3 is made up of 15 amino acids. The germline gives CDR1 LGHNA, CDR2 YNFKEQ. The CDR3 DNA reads TGTGCCAGCAGCCCTACCTGGGACAAGGATTATGGCTACACCTTC. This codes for CASSPTWDKDYGYTF.

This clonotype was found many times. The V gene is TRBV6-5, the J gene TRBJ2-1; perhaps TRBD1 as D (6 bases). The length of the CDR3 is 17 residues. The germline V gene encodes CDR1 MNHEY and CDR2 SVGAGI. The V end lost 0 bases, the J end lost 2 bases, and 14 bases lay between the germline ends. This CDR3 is CASSYSWDTVAYNEQFF. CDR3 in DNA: TGTGCCAGCAGTTACTCTTGGGACACCGTCGCCTACAATGAGCAGTTCTTC.

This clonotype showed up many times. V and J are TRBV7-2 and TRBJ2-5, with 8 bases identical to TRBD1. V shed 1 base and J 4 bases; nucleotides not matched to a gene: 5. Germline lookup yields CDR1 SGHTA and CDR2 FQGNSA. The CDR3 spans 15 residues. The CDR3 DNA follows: TGTGCCAGCAGCTTAGGGGGAGGACAGGGAGAGACCCAGTACTTC. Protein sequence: CASSLGGGQGETQYF.